These 14 T cell receptor beta chains came from one sample sequenced in a study of T cell responses to AZD1222 COVID-19 vaccine. Produced via immunoSEQ multiplex PCR; TCRdb's table is partial and in-frame only. Of 150,000 or so clones in the sample, 86% were seen once. The specimen comprised peripheral blood, sampled on day 0 of MenACWY control vaccination. Every receptor here comes from an adult in good health.

V is TRBV11-2 and J is TRBJ2-1, with 7 bases identical to TRBD2. The CDR3 spans 15 residues. From germline, CDR1 is SGHAT and CDR2 FQNNGV. With V trimmed by 4 bases and J by 5 bases, 8 bases remained unmatched. In DNA form, the CDR3 reads TGTGCCAGCAGCTCCTGGACTAGAGGGAACAATGAGCAGTTCTTC. As protein: CASSSWTRGNNEQFF.

The chain carries TRBV5-1 and TRBJ2-2, with D uncertain. The CDR3 totals 14 residues. The V end was cut by 4 bases, the J end by 2 bases, with 9 bases between. Germline lookup yields CDR1 SGHRS and CDR2 YFSETQ. CDR3 region: CASSPDPNTGELFF. The CDR3 nucleotides are TGCGCCAGCAGCCCTGACCCTAACACCGGGGAGCTGTTTTTT.

The sample holds a few counts of this clone. The chain employs TRBV6-5 and TRBJ1-1, with a tentative D call TRBD1 (6 bases). The CDR3 loop spans 14 amino acids. Looked up from germline, CDR1 is MNHEY and CDR2 is SVGAGI. V lost 5 bases and J lost 0, with 10 bases in between. In DNA, the CDR3 is TGTGCCAGCAGTCAGGGGACTATGAACACTGAAGCTTTCTTT. Encoded protein: CASSQGTMNTEAFF.

The chain couples TRBV29-1 to TRBJ2-2; D assignment may be TRBD1 or TRBD2 (5 bases each). CDR1 SQVTM and CDR2 ANQGSEA come from the germline V gene. Trimming took 7 bases from V and 5 from J, leaving 14 bases between them. The CDR3 runs to 13 residues. CDR3 nucleotide sequence: TGCAGCGGAGGGACGGCTGGAACCGGGGAGCTGTTTTTT. As protein: CSGGTAGTGELFF.

The chain links TRBV5-1 to TRBJ2-2; a weak D match, TRBD2 (5 bases). The CDR3 is 15 residues long. The V end was cut by 1 base, the J end by 7 bases, with 14 bases between. In germline, CDR1 is SGHRS, CDR2 YFSETQ. The CDR3 sequence: CASSLRTGSIGELFF. The CDR3 nucleotides read TGCGCCAGCAGCTTGCGGACGGGGTCTATCGGGGAGCTGTTTTTT.

J is TRBJ1-1 and V is TRBV3-1 (or the pseudogene TRBV3-2); D possibly corresponds to TRBD1 (5 bases). Trimming stripped 3 bases from V and 4 bases from J, with 9 bases between. Per germline, CDR1 LGHDT and CDR2 YNNKEL (reference sequence). This CDR3 is built from 13 residues. CDR3 DNA: TGTGCCAGCAGCCAGACAGTCCGCACTGAAGCTTTCTTT. Amino acids: CASSQTVRTEAFF.

A single count supports this clone. V gene TRBV27 combines with J gene TRBJ1-1; maybe TRBD1 (6 bases). Trimming cost V 4 bases and J 2 bases, with 14 bases left between them. Germline V lookup: CDR1 MNHEY, CDR2 SMNVEV (reference sequence). The CDR3 totals 15 residues. The DNA of the CDR3 is TGTGCCAGCAGTTCGGGAGGGGGAGGCAACACTGAAGCTTTCTTT. This encodes CASSSGGGGNTEAFF.

The sample holds one count of this clone. The J gene is TRBJ2-7, the V gene TRBV5-8, with D possibly being TRBD2 (6 bases). The germline V gene has CDR1 SGHTS and CDR2 YDEGEE. Deletions cut 4 bases from V and 7 bases from J, with 24 bases between. The CDR3 has 16 amino acids. As DNA, the CDR3 is TGTGCCAGCAGCCCTAGGGTGCGGCGGGAATCGGAAGAGCAGTACTTC. Its protein product is CASSPRVRRESEEQYF.

The gene calls are TRBV30 and TRBJ1-2, with TRBD1 identical over 10 bases. The germline gives CDR1 GTSNPN, CDR2 SVGIG (reference sequence). The CDR3 consists of 14 residues. Germline trimming cut 2 bases from V and 6 bases from J; bases unmatched to any gene: 6. The CDR3 coding sequence is TGTGCCTGGAGTTGGGACAGGGGATCGGATGGCTACACCTTC. Its translation is CAWSWDRGSDGYTF. Combining the CDR3 with reference TRBV30 and TRBJ1-2 gives the whole variable domain SQTIHQWPATLVQPVGSPLSLECTVEGTSNPNLYWYRQAAGRGLQLLFYSVGIGQISSEVPQNLSASRPQDRQFILSSKKLLLSDSGFYLCAWSWDRGSDGYTFGSGTRLTVV.

This chain joins TRBV10-2 and TRBJ2-2; TRBD2 matches 8 bases. The CDR3 is made up of 16 amino acids. V trimming: 3 bases; J trimming: 4 bases; junction bases outside the gene matches: 7. Germline V gene lookup returns CDR1 WSHSY and CDR2 SAAADI. The CDR3: CASSDVGRVSTGELFF. The CDR3, as DNA: TGCGCCAGCAGTGATGTCGGGAGGGTCAGCACCGGGGAGCTGTTTTTT.

V gene TRBV5-1 combines with J gene TRBJ1-2, with a weak D call TRBD1 (5 bases). The CDR3 loop spans 15 amino acids. CDR1 and CDR2 (germline): SGHRS, YFSETQ. The V end lost 3 bases, the J end lost 8 bases, and 20 bases lay between the germline ends. CDR3 loop: CASSSGRGNRDGYTF. The CDR3 DNA reads TGCGCCAGCAGCTCGGGTCGGGGCAATAGGGACGGCTACACCTTC.

For this clone: The sample holds other DNA sequences that translate to the same CDR3. The chain links TRBV18 to TRBJ1-1, with D uncertain. Germline-derived CDR1 and CDR2 are KGHSH and LQKENI. The ends were cut back, 3 bases at V and 5 bases at J, with 13 bases in the middle. The CDR3 length is 14 residues. CDR3 loop: CASSPPSLGTEAFF. The CDR3 DNA reads TGTGCCAGCTCACCCCCCTCCCTTGGGACTGAAGCTTTCTTT.

The chain is built from TRBV18 and TRBJ1-6; the D is unclear. The V end was cut by 0 bases, the J end by 6 bases, with 3 bases between. CDR3 size: 13 residues. CDR1 is KGHSH and CDR2 is LQKENI in the germline V gene. This CDR3 reads CASSPPFNSPLHF. The CDR3 DNA reads as TGTGCCAGCTCACCACCGTTTAATTCACCCCTCCACTTT. Using reference TRBV18 and TRBJ1-6 for the parts outside the CDR3, the full variable domain is NAGVMQNPRHLVRRRGQEARLRCSPMKGHSHVYWYRQLPEEGLKFMVYLQKENIIDESGMPKERFSAEFPKEGPSILRIQQVVRGDSAAYFCASSPPFNSPLHFGNGTRLTVT.

This chain connects TRBV28 to TRBJ1-1; weak D call: TRBD1 (6 bases). CDR1 and CDR2 from the germline V gene are MDHEN and SYDVKM. The CDR3 has 15 residues. V was trimmed by 3 bases and J by 7 bases, leaving 18 bases between them. The CDR3 DNA reads as TGTGCCAGCAGTTTCTTCAACAGGGCTGAGGGTGAAGCTTTCTTT. Translated, it gives CASSFFNRAEGEAFF.